This entry lists 15 T cell receptor beta chains sequenced from one sample in a study of T cell repertoires in cytomegalovirus infection (dated by TCRdb to the late 2010s). TCRdb names Illumina HiSeq 1500 as the instrument used. TCRdb cleaned the public reads at Q25 with fastp, built clones with MiXCR and kept in-frame beta chains. Identical CDR3 protein sequences are pooled into one entry, listed with their most common genes and DNA. The table for this sample lists approximately 500,000 distinct CDR3 sequences; about 15% of them were counted only once. Clones ranked in the top ten supply around 25% of the sample. The sample taken for sequencing was CD8+ T cells from PBMCs. The receptors originated from a human donor in good health (CMV status not recorded). Some clones in this sample may be carry-over from other donors' samples.

The rearrangement joins TRBV5-5 to TRBJ2-2, with TRBD2 matching 10 bases. The CDR3 is 17 amino acids. Germline V gene data show CDR1 as SGHKS and CDR2 as YYEKEE (reference sequence). V lost 0 bases, J lost 6 bases, and 8 bases stayed unmatched. CDR3 sequence reads: CASSLALAGAPSGELFF. The DNA of the CDR3 is TGTGCCAGCAGCTTGGCCCTAGCGGGGGCCCCGTCCGGGGAGCTGTTTTTT.

This clonotype was observed a few times. This sequence joins TRBV29-1 and TRBJ2-7, with 11 positions matching TRBD2. The V and J ends lost 0 bases and 2 bases, in that order; junction bases with no gene match: 9. This CDR3 has 17 amino acids. Germline CDR1 SQVTM, CDR2 ANQGSEA. CDR3 protein: CSVEESPGLAGAYEQYF. The CDR3 DNA reads TGCAGCGTTGAAGAGAGCCCTGGACTAGCGGGCGCCTACGAGCAGTACTTC.

In its sample, this clonotype was seen a few times. V gene TRBV6-5 combines with J gene TRBJ2-1; possible D gene TRBD1, 5 bases. The CDR3 has 15 residues. Germline CDR1 MNHEY, CDR2 SVGAGI. Trimming left V 2 bases short and J 2 bases short, with 10 bases between. The DNA for the CDR3 is TGTGCCAGCAGTTACAAGCAGGGAACCTACAATGAGCAGTTCTTC. Amino acid sequence: CASSYKQGTYNEQFF.

The gene calls are TRBV11-2 and TRBJ2-1; D unresolved. The CDR3 covers 12 residues. The germline V gene has CDR1 SGHAT and CDR2 FQNNGV. The V and J ends lost 1 base and 8 bases respectively, with 6 bases between them. The CDR3 coding sequence is TGTGCCAGCAGCTTAGGGGCTTATGAGCAGTTCTTC. Amino acid sequence: CASSLGAYEQFF.

The chain recombines TRBV12-3 or TRBV12-4 with TRBJ2-7; D uncertain. Trimming stripped 6 bases from V and 7 bases from J, with 13 bases between. CDR3 length equals 12 residues. In nucleotides, the CDR3 is TGTGCCAGCAGCCGTGTGCTCTGGGAGCAGTACTTC. Its translation: CASSRVLWEQYF.

Here the CDR3 reads CASSVGWTGSTEAFF. CDR3 in DNA: TGTGCCAGCAGCGTAGGATGGACAGGGAGCACTGAAGCTTTCTTT. The V and J genes are TRBV9 and TRBJ1-1; TRBD1 aligns across 8 bases. The CDR3 runs 15 residues. Per the germline V gene, CDR1 is SGDLS and CDR2 is YYNGEE. V was pared by 0 bases and J by 4 bases, with 5 bases of the junction left unmatched.

For this clonotype: Here the CDR3 omits its conserved ending phenylalanine or tryptophan, so a read error is the likely source. The DNA is omitted, as the CDR3 cannot be located on it reliably, and the CDR3 follows TCRdb's listing. The chain combines TRBV28 with TRBJ2-1; TRBD1, the table's D call, was not compared with the DNA. Germline CDR1 is MDHEN and CDR2 is SYDVKM. The CDR3 totals 15 residues, both ends included. This CDR3 is CASSERQSAYNEPLC.

The genes are TRBV29-1 and TRBJ1-2, with a tentative D call TRBD1 (5 bases). The CDR3 contains 13 residues. The V end was cut by 2 bases, the J end by 5 bases, with 12 bases between. CDR1 and CDR2 (germline): SQVTM, ANQGSEA. DNA of the CDR3: TGCAGCGTTGAAACCTATAGGGGATATGGCTACACCTTC. Its protein product is CSVETYRGYGYTF.

This clonotype came up many times. The rearrangement uses TRBV12-3 or TRBV12-4 and TRBJ2-2; D is unresolved. V was cut by 8 bases and J by 2 bases, with 9 bases left in between. This CDR3 is built from 13 residues. The CDR3: CASWADNTGELFF. CDR3 sequence (DNA): TGTGCCAGCTGGGCGGATAACACCGGGGAGCTGTTTTTT.

This clonotype turned up a few times. The chain is built from TRBV6-1 and TRBJ1-2, with 10 bases aligning to TRBD1. From germline, CDR1 is MNHNS and CDR2 SASEGT. J lost 4 bases, V lost 4 bases, and 3 bases had no gene match. The CDR3 spans 14 residues. CDR3 loop: CASSGRQGAYGYTF. CDR3 coding DNA: TGTGCCAGCAGTGGAAGACAGGGGGCCTATGGCTACACCTTC.

This clonotype was seen at least ten times. This chain links TRBV20-1 with TRBJ2-6; tentative D call: TRBD2 (5 bases). The CDR3 spans 16 residues. Germline CDR1 DFQATT, CDR2 SNEGSKA (reference sequence). Trimming left V 1 base short and J 0 bases short, with 10 bases between. The CDR3 protein is CSARGGSGSGANVLTF. Written as DNA, the CDR3 is TGCAGTGCTAGAGGTGGGAGCGGCTCTGGGGCCAACGTCCTGACTTTC.

This clonotype was recorded many times. The chain links TRBV2 to TRBJ1-5; D remains unclear. Trimming took 4 bases from V and 0 from J, leaving 10 bases between them. Per germline, CDR1 SNHLY and CDR2 FYNNEI. This CDR3 is built from 15 residues. The CDR3 DNA is TGTGCCAGCAGTGGTCGGCGAAATAGCAATCAGCCCCAGCATTTT. Amino acids: CASSGRRNSNQPQHF.

This clonotype was observed many times. V usage is TRBV19 and J usage is TRBJ1-5, with a possible D match to TRBD1 (6 bases). Per the germline V gene, CDR1 is LNHDA and CDR2 is SQIVND (reference sequence). The CDR3 is 14 residues long. The V and J ends lost 9 bases and 5 bases respectively, with 17 bases between them. The CDR3 DNA sequence: TGTGCCAGCCTGCCCCGGGGGCTGGATCAGCCCCAGCATTTT. Residues: CASLPRGLDQPQHF.

The table lists this clonotype with many counts. The chain joins TRBV24-1 to TRBJ2-3, with TRBD2 matching over 14 bases. The length of the CDR3 is 17 residues. The J segment lost 6 bases and the V segment lost 3 bases, leaving 7 bases of the junction unmatched. CDR1 is KGHDR and CDR2 is SFDVKD in the germline V gene. For the CDR3, the DNA is TGTGCCACCAGTGATACGACTAGCGGGAGGGCAACGGATACGCAGTATTTT. Translated: CATSDTTSGRATDTQYF.

The chain joins TRBV5-1 to TRBJ1-1; D gene unclear. The CDR3 totals 12 residues. Germline lookup yields CDR1 SGHRS and CDR2 YFSETQ. V was pared by 7 bases and J by 8 bases, with 15 bases between. Written as DNA, the CDR3 is TGCGCCAGCTCTGTGAACAGTGTGGAAGCTTTCTTT. Translation: CASSVNSVEAFF.